The 27 T cell receptor beta chains presented below share a single source sample, sequenced in a study of blood T cell repertoires in COVID-19 (TCRdb year 2020). Library generation was performed with the immunoSEQ multiplex PCR assay. The table was pulled from immuneACCESS by TCRdb, which kept in-frame rearrangements only. Such tables lose some clones; where checked, under half of the loss comes from unresolved V genes, and the rest has no known cause. The sample has a few hundred thousand clones on record, 90% of them singletons. The ten most abundant clones make up less than 0.75% of the sample. The sample was PBMCs or T cells enriched from blood (not recorded which). The origin of the receptors is a man aged 18 to 29 who had recovered from COVID-19.

The chain uses TRBV5-4 and TRBJ2-5; unclear D gene. Germline V gene sequence: CDR1 SGHNT, CDR2 YYREEE (reference sequence). Trimming cost V 2 bases and J 2 bases, with 7 bases left between them. The CDR3 is 13 residues long. CDR3 loop: CASSFDRQETQYF. In nucleotides, the CDR3 is TGTGCCAGCAGCTTCGATAGACAAGAGACCCAGTACTTC. The full variable domain, with the rest looked up from reference TRBV5-4 and TRBJ2-5, is ETGVTQSPTHLIKTRGQQVTLRCSSQSGHNTVSWYQQALGQGPQFIFQYYREEENGRGNFPPRFSGLQFPNYSSELNVNALELDDSALYLCASSFDRQETQYFGPGTRLLVL.

V and J are TRBV7-2 and TRBJ1-6; 9 nucleotides align to TRBD1. This CDR3 contains 15 residues. Trimming at V came to 5 bases and at J to 17 bases, leaving 16 bases not matched to a gene. Per germline, CDR1 SGHTA and CDR2 FQGNSA. For the CDR3, the DNA is TGTGCCAGCAGCCTACCACTTTCGGGACAGGGTAAAGTCCACTTT. Protein sequence: CASSLPLSGQGKVHF.

The chain combines TRBV11-2 with TRBJ2-2; 9 bases line up with TRBD1. This CDR3 comprises 16 residues. V lost 1 base and J lost 6; bases outside the gene matches: 6. Germline V gene data show CDR1 as SGHAT and CDR2 as FQNNGV. CDR3 sequence reads: CASSLGRDRVAGELFF. In DNA, the CDR3 is TGTGCCAGCAGCTTAGGCCGGGACAGGGTCGCCGGGGAGCTGTTTTTT.

This chain joins TRBV2 and TRBJ2-5; 10 bases align to TRBD2. With 6 bases clipped from V and 1 base from J, the junction kept 5 bases outside the gene matches. Germline CDR1 is SNHLY and CDR2 is FYNNEI. This CDR3 has 15 amino acids. In DNA form, the CDR3 reads TGTGCCAGCAGGGAACAGCGGGGGGGCCAAGAGACCCAGTACTTC. Residues: CASREQRGGQETQYF.

The chain recombines TRBV5-1 with TRBJ1-6; D is possibly TRBD1 (5 bases). V lost 4 bases, J lost 14 bases, and 16 bases lay in between. The germline V gene encodes CDR1 SGHRS and CDR2 YFSETQ. This CDR3 is built from 13 residues. DNA for the CDR3: TGCGCCAGCAGCCAAAATCAGGGCCCTGCCCTCCACTTT. Its translation is CASSQNQGPALHF.

The chain is built from TRBV20-1 and TRBJ1-2, with D unclear. The CDR3 is made up of 13 amino acids. Germline V lookup: CDR1 DFQATT, CDR2 SNEGSKA (reference sequence). V lost 3 bases and J 2 bases, leaving 10 bases between the germline ends. The CDR3 sequence: CSASWLRNYGYTF. The CDR3 DNA sequence: TGCAGTGCTAGTTGGCTCAGGAACTATGGCTACACCTTC.

The V gene is TRBV28, the J gene TRBJ1-2; D may be TRBD1 (5 bases). Germline CDR1 reads MDHEN; CDR2 reads SYDVKM. V lost 4 bases and J 10 bases, leaving 19 bases between the germline ends. This CDR3 comprises 14 residues. The CDR3 region has the DNA TGTGCCAGCAGTTCGAGCGCGGGACTTGGTGACTACACCTTC. Its translation: CASSSSAGLGDYTF.

This clone was picked up one time. The chain recombines TRBV28 with TRBJ2-2; 7 bases fit TRBD1. The junction had 4 bases not matched to a gene; V was cut back by 2 bases and J by 4 bases. The CDR3 spans 15 residues. Germline CDR1 and CDR2: MDHEN and SYDVKM. The CDR3 loop reads CASSLTGAGTGELFF. CDR3 in DNA: TGTGCCAGCAGTTTAACAGGGGCGGGCACCGGGGAGCTGTTTTTT.

The V gene is TRBV19, the J gene TRBJ1-5, with D maybe TRBD1 (5 bases). The CDR3 is made up of 16 amino acids. Trimming shortened V by 3 bases and J by 3 bases, and 15 bases separated the two germline ends. Germline CDR1 LNHDA, CDR2 SQIVND (reference sequence). The CDR3 protein is CASSMSGGNPNQPQHF. In DNA, the CDR3 is TGTGCCAGTAGTATGTCCGGGGGTAATCCCAATCAGCCCCAGCATTTT.

The V call is TRBV9, the J call TRBJ1-2; a possible D gene is TRBD1 (6 bases). V shed 4 bases and J shed 8 bases, with 21 bases lying between them. Looked up from germline, CDR1 is SGDLS and CDR2 is YYNGEE. The CDR3 consists of 15 residues. The CDR3 region has the DNA TGTGCCAGCAGCCTCTCCCACTGGGGGGGCCCGGGCTACACCTTC. Its translation is CASSLSHWGGPGYTF.

The CDR3 nucleotides read TGTGCCACCAGCAGAGAAAGGGGGACGCGAGGCAGTGAGCAGTTCTTC. Its protein is CATSRERGTRGSEQFF. This chain joins TRBV15 and TRBJ2-1; a weak D match, TRBD1 (6 bases). This CDR3 contains 16 residues. Trimming left V 0 bases short and J 9 bases short, with 18 bases between. The V gene's germline CDR1 is LNHNV and CDR2 YYDKDF (reference sequence).

The chain uses TRBV10-2 and TRBJ1-5; 8 bases map to TRBD1. The V and J ends lost 4 bases and 0 bases, in that order; junction bases with no gene match: 5. From germline, CDR1 is WSHSY and CDR2 SAAADI. This CDR3 has 16 amino acids. The CDR3 spells CASSGWDRFSNQPQHF. CDR3 DNA: TGCGCCAGCAGTGGATGGGACAGGTTTAGCAATCAGCCCCAGCATTTT.

This clone has just a few counts. The chain uses TRBV5-1 and TRBJ1-3; a weak D match, TRBD1 (6 bases). The CDR3 is 14 residues long. Germline V CDR1 and CDR2: SGHRS, YFSETQ. Trimming stripped 4 bases from V and 4 bases from J, with 12 bases between. The CDR3, as DNA: TGCGCCAGCAGCCTACAGGGTGGGGGAAACACCATATATTTT. As protein: CASSLQGGGNTIYF.

The CDR3 sequence is CASSLGGLNEAFF. The CDR3 DNA is TGTGCCAGCAGTTTGGGGGGGTTGAATGAAGCTTTCTTT. J is TRBJ1-1 and V is TRBV12-3 or TRBV12-4; D may be TRBD1 (5 bases). The CDR3 length is 13 residues. Trimming took off 3 bases at V and 7 bases at J, with 12 bases between the two ends.

This clone was recorded once. The chain carries TRBV4-1 and TRBJ1-1; possibly TRBD1 for D (5 bases). CDR1 and CDR2 from the germline V gene are MGHRA and YSYEKL. The V gene lost 2 bases and the J gene lost 1 base, with 8 bases spanning the gap. The CDR3 length is 14 residues. Here the CDR3 DNA reads TGCGCCAGCAGCCAATACCAGGGGAACACTGAAGCTTTCTTT. This encodes CASSQYQGNTEAFF.

This rearrangement joins TRBV11-1 to TRBJ2-2; 8 bases are shared with TRBD2. The CDR3 has 14 amino acids. After removal of 3 bases from V and 6 bases from J, the junction contained 3 bases not matched to a gene. Germline loops: CDR1 SGHAT, CDR2 FQDESV (reference sequence). The CDR3 region has the DNA TGTGCCAGCAGCTTTCAACTAGCGGCCGGGGAGCTGTTTTTT. Residues: CASSFQLAAGELFF.

The V gene is TRBV29-1, the J gene TRBJ1-1, with TRBD1 as a possible D gene (6 bases). This CDR3 spans 14 amino acids. CDR1 SQVTM and CDR2 ANQGSEA come from the germline V gene. V dropped 5 bases and J dropped 0 bases, with 13 bases sitting between them. The CDR3 region is CSVPTGTLNTEAFF. The DNA of the CDR3 is TGCAGCGTTCCGACCGGGACATTGAACACTGAAGCTTTCTTT.

CDR3 DNA: TGTGCCAGTATCGACACAGGGGGCGGCAATCAGCCCCAGCATTTT. Its protein product is CASIDTGGGNQPQHF. This rearrangement joins TRBV19 to TRBJ1-5, with TRBD1 matching over 9 bases. The CDR3 runs 15 residues. The ends lost 7 bases at V and 2 bases at J; junction bases unmatched: 6. In germline, CDR1 is LNHDA, CDR2 SQIVND (reference sequence).

In this sample, this clone turned up once. V gene TRBV12-3 or TRBV12-4 combines with J gene TRBJ1-1, with no clear D. Trimming cost V 2 bases and J 8 bases, with 12 bases left between them. This CDR3 spans 13 amino acids. CDR3 in DNA: TGTGCCAGCAGTTTATCTGGGCTACCGGAAGCTTTCTTT. It specifies CASSLSGLPEAFF.

V usage is TRBV6-1 and J usage is TRBJ2-7; D is perhaps TRBD1 (6 bases). CDR1 and CDR2 (germline): MNHNS, SASEGT. The V end lost 2 bases, the J end lost 2 bases, and 13 bases lay between the germline ends. The CDR3 contains 15 residues. The CDR3 protein is CASSEQQGSPYEQYF. The CDR3 DNA reads as TGTGCCAGCAGTGAACAACAGGGTTCTCCCTACGAGCAGTACTTC.

This chain joins TRBV19 and TRBJ2-7; D perhaps matches TRBD1 (6 bases). CDR1 LNHDA and CDR2 SQIVND come from the germline V gene (reference sequence). The CDR3 spans 14 residues. V was pared by 8 bases and J by 6 bases, with 20 bases between. The CDR3 here is CASSTPGQGSEQYF. The CDR3 DNA reads as TGTGCCAGTTCCACCCCTGGGCAGGGGTCCGAGCAGTACTTC.

This clone was recorded a few times. The chain carries TRBV28 and TRBJ1-6; perhaps TRBD1 as D (5 bases). V lost 6 bases and J lost 4, with 7 bases in between. The CDR3 is 13 amino acids. The germline gives CDR1 MDHEN, CDR2 SYDVKM. The CDR3 coding sequence is TGTGCCAGCAGGGGGACTTATAATTCACCCCTCCACTTT. It translates to CASRGTYNSPLHF.

This clone was counted only a few times. The chain carries TRBV6-5 and TRBJ1-1; possibly TRBD1 for D (5 bases). This CDR3 comprises 11 residues. Germline CDR1 is MNHEY and CDR2 is SVGAGI. V shed 8 bases and J shed 5 bases, with 9 bases lying between them. CDR3 DNA: TGTGCCAGCCCGGGGGGGACTGAAGCTTTCTTT. Translated: CASPGGTEAFF.

The V call is TRBV7-9, the J call TRBJ2-2; no firm D call. Trimming shortened V by 1 base and J by 1 base, and 7 bases separated the two germline ends. The V gene's germline CDR1 is SEHNR and CDR2 FQNEAQ (reference sequence). The CDR3 is 15 residues long. This chain's CDR3 is CASSLGAGNTGELFF. Here the CDR3 DNA reads TGTGCCAGCAGCTTAGGGGCAGGGAACACCGGGGAGCTGTTTTTT.

This chain links TRBV29-1 with TRBJ2-1; 8 positions agree with TRBD2. V was clipped by 4 bases and J by 6 bases; unmatched bases: 11. Per germline, CDR1 SQVTM and CDR2 ANQGSEA. This CDR3 region has 15 residues. Written as DNA, the CDR3 is TGCAGCGTTGGGGGGGGACTAGGGCAAGGCAATGAGCAGTTCTTC. This codes for CSVGGGLGQGNEQFF.

The chain combines TRBV2 with TRBJ1-4, with 9 positions matching TRBD1. The junction had 18 bases not matched to a gene; V was cut back by 5 bases and J by 8 bases. CDR1 is SNHLY and CDR2 is FYNNEI in the germline V gene. There are 18 residues in the CDR3. DNA for the CDR3: TGTGCCAGCAGTATATCGGGACAGGGAGACGACCTCGAGGAAAAACTGTTTTTT. Protein sequence: CASSISGQGDDLEEKLFF.

The chain carries TRBV5-1 and TRBJ1-1; 8 bases agree with TRBD1. CDR3 length equals 15 residues. Germline lookup yields CDR1 SGHRS and CDR2 YFSETQ. V lost 0 bases to trimming and J lost 5 bases; unmatched junction nucleotides: 6. The CDR3 DNA sequence: TGCGCCAGCAGCTTGGCAGGGGGCTCGGGTACTGAAGCTTTCTTT. Protein product: CASSLAGGSGTEAFF.